The sequence of this TCR beta chain was determined in a study of graft-versus-host responses after intestinal transplantation. Study background: Induction with anti-thymocyte globulin, then tacrolimus and steroids for three to four years, was given to all recipients. Findings and limits, study-wide: High graft-versus-host to host-versus-graft clonal ratios were found in allografts of patients who had graft-donor T cell macrochimerism.

This CDR3 has 15 residues. Germline values: CDR1 SEHNR, CDR2 FQNEAQ (reference sequence). Trimming stripped 7 bases from V and 2 bases from J, with 14 bases between. Some clones are missing from TCRdb's copy, which holds only in-frame ones; the method was immunoSEQ multiplex PCR. In the table there are under 20,000 clones, roughly 40% of which are singletons. The chain links TRBV7-9 to TRBJ2-2; no clear D gene. The sequencing here drew on alloreactive CD4+ T cells from a mixed lymphocyte reaction culture, taken before transplantation. The sample's subset: CFSE-low proliferating T cells sorted from roughly 6-day pre-transplant mixed lymphocyte reaction (GvH or HvG direction). The source is a human patient who was an organ donor for intestinal transplantation. The CDR3 is CASTPSPFNTGELFF. The CDR3 DNA follows: TGTGCCAGCACCCCAAGCCCATTTAACACCGGGGAGCTGTTTTTT.